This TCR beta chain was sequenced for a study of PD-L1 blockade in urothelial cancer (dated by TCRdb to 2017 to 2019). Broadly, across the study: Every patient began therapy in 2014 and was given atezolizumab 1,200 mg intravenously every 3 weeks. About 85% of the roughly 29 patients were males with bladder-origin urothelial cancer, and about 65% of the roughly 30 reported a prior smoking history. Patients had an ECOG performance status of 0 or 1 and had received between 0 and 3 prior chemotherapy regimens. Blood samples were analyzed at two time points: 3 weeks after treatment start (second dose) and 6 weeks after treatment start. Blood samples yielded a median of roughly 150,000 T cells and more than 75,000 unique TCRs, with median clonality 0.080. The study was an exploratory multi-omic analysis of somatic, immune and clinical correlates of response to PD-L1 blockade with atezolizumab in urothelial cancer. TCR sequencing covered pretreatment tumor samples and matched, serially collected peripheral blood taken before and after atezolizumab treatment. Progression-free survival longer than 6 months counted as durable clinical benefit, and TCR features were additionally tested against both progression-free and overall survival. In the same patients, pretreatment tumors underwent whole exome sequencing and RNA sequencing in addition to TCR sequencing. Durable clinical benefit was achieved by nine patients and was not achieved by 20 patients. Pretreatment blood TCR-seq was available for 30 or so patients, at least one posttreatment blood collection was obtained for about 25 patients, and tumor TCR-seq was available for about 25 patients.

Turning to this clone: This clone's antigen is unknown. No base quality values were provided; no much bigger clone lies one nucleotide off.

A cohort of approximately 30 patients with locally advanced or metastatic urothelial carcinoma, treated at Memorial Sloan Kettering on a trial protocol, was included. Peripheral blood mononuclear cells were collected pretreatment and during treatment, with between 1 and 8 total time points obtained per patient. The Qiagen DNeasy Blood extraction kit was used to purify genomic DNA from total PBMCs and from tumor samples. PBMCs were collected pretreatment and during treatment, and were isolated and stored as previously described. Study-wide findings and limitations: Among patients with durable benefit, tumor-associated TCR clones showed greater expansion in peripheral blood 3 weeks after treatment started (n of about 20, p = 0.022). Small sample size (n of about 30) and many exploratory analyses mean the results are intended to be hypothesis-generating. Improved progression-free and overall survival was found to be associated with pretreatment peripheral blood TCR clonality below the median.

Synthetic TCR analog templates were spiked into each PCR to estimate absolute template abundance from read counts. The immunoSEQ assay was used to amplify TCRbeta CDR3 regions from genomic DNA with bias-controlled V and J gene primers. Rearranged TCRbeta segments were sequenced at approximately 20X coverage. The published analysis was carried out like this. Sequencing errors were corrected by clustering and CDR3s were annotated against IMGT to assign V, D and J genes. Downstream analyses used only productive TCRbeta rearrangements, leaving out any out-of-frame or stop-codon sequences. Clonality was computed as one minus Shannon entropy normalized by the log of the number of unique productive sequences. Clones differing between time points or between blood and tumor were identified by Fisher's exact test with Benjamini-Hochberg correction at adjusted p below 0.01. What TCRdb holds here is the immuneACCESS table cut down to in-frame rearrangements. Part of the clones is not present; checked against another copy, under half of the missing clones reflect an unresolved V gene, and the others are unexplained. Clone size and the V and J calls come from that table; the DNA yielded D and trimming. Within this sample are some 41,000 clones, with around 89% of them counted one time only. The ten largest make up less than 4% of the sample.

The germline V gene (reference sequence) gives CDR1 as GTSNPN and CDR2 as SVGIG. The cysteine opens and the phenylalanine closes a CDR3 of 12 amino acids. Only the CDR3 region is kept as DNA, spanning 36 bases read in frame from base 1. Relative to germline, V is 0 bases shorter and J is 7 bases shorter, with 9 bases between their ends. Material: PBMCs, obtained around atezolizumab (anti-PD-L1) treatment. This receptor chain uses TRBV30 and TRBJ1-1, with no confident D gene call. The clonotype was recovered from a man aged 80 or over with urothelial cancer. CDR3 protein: CAWSVERGEAFF. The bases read TGTGCCTGGAGTGTCGAGCGGGGTGAAGCTTTCTTT.